This TCR beta chain comes out of a study of T-cell reconstitution after alpha-beta-depleted transplantation in children. General study results and limits: Reportedly, only several hundred clones from non-depleted graft cells drove alpha-beta T-cell counts at about two months. The study traced high day-60 TCRbeta diversity in some patients to surviving recipient T cells and thymic progenitors. Newly produced T cells mostly provided counts and TCRbeta diversity after one year, as hyperexpanded clones declined.

Germline values: CDR1 SGHRS, CDR2 YFSETQ. Deletions cut 4 bases from V and 11 bases from J, with 27 bases between. This CDR3 contains 17 residues. Library preparation (for TCRbeta) was performed with unique molecular identifiers. In TCRdb, the PCR reads were re-called with MiXCR into one record per CDR3 protein. The data show a few hundred thousand distinct CDR3 sequences, approximately 10% seen once. This clonotype has a count of ten or more. Its antigen is unknown. The origin of this receptor is a child in the first two years of life with acute myeloid leukemia, due to receive a stem cell transplant. The sample here was PBMCs, taken before TCRalphabeta/CD19-depleted stem cell transplant. This sequence joins TRBV5-1 and TRBJ1-4, with a possible D match to TRBD1 (6 bases). CDR3 nucleotides: TGCGCCAGCAGCGAGGGTTCCGGGGGCGTCGAGTGGTGGAAACTGTTTTTT. This translates into CASSEGSGGVEWWKLFF.